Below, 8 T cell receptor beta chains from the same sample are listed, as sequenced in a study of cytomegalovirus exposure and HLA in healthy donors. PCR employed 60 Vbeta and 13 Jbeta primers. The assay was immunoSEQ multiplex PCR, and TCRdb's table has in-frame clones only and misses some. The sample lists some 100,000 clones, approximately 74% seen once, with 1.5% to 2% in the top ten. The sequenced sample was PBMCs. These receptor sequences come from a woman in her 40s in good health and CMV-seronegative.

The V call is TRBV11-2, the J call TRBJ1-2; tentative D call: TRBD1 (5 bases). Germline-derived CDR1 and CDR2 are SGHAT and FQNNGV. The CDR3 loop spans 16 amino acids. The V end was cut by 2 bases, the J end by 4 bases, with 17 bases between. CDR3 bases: TGTGCCAGCAGCTTAAATCAGGGCCGCCCCATCTATGGCTACACCTTC. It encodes CASSLNQGRPIYGYTF.

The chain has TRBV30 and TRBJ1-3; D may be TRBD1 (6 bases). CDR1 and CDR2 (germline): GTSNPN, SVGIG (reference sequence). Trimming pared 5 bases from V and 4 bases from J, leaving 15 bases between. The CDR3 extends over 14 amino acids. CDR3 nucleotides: TGTGCCTGGGAGAGGGGGACGGGGGGAAACACCATATATTTT. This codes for CAWERGTGGNTIYF.

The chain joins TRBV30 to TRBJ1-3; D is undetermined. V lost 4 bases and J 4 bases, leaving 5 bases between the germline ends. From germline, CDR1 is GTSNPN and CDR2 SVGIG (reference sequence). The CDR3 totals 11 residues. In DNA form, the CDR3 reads TGTGCCTGGACTCCCGGAAACACCATATATTTT. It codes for CAWTPGNTIYF.

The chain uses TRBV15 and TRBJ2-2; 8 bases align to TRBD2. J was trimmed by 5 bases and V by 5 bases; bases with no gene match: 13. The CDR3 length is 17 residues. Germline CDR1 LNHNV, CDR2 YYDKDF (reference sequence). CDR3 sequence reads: CATSPGLSGSNTGELFF. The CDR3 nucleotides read TGTGCCACCAGCCCTGGCCTAAGCGGGAGTAATACCGGGGAGCTGTTTTTT.

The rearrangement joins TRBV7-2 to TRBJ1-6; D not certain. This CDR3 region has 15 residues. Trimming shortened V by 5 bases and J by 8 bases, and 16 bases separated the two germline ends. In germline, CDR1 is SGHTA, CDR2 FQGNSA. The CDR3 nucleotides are TGTGCCAGCAGCCCTGATGGAGGTAGTGATTCACCCCTCCACTTT. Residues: CASSPDGGSDSPLHF.

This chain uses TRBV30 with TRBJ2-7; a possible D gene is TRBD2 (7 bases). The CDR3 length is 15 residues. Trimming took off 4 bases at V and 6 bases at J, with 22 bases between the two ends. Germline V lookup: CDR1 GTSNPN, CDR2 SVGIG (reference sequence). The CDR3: CAWTLRGGSRGEQYF. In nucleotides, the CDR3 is TGTGCCTGGACTCTAAGGGGGGGCAGCCGGGGCGAGCAGTACTTC. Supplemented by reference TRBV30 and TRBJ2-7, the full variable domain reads SQTIHQWPATLVQPVGSPLSLECTVEGTSNPNLYWYRQAAGRGLQLLFYSVGIGQISSEVPQNLSASRPQDRQFILSSKKLLLSDSGFYLCAWTLRGGSRGEQYFGPGTRLTVT.

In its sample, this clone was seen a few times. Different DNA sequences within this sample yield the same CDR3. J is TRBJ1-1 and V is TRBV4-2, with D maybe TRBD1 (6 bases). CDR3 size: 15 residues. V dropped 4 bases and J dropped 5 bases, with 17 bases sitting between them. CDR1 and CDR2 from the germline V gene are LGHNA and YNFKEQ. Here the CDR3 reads CASSREERGGTEAFF. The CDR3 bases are TGTGCCAGCAGCCGGGAGGAGAGGGGGGGGACTGAAGCTTTCTTT.

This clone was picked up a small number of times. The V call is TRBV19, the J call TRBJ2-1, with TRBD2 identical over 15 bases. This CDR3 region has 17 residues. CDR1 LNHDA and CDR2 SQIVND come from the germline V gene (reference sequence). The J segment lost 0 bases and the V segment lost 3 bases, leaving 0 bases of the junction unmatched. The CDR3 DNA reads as TGTGCCAGTAGTATGGGACTAGCGGGAGGCTCCTACAATGAGCAGTTCTTC. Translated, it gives CASSMGLAGGSYNEQFF.